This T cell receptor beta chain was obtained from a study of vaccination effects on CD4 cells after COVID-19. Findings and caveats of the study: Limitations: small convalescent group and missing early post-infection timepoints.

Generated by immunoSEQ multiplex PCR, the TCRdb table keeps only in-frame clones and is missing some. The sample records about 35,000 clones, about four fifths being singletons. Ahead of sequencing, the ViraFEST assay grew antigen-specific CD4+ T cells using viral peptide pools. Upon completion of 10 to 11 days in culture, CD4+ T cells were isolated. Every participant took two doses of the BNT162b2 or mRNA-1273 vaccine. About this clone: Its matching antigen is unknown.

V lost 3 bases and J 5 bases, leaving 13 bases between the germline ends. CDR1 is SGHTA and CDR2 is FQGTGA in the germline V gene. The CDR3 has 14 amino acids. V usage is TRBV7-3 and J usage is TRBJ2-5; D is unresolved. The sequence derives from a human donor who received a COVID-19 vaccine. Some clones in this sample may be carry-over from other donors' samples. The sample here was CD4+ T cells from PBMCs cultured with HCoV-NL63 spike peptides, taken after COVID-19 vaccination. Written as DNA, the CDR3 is TGTGCCAGCAGCTTGTATGGTATGGGGGAGACCCAGTACTTC. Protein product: CASSLYGMGETQYF.